Included here is one T cell receptor (beta chain) sequence, with context. The clone's antigen remains unknown. The junction differs from germline at one of its ends, possibly a read error. This record belongs to a study of T cell repertoires in cytomegalovirus infection (dated 2019 in TCRdb). Context from the whole study: Donor HLA type was relevant to the analysis, because carriage of CMV infection together with the matching HLA type was indicated by public TCR beta signatures.

What the research found in general, with its limitations: In both this cohort and an independent cohort of more than 350 donors, the cumulative frequency of public TCR beta family members distinguished carriers of CMV infection plus the relevant HLA type. In the ex vivo response, HLA-C-restricted CMV-specific TCR beta clonotypes were dominant, and in two of eight donors the single most frequent clonotype came from this HLA-C-restricted group.

These reads were obtained on an Illumina HiSeq 1500. TCRdb handled the public reads itself, with Q25 trimming in fastp and clone calling in MiXCR, and kept productive beta chains. Each entry is one CDR3 protein sequence, shown with its most common DNA and genes. This sample is represented by around 270,000 distinct CDR3 sequences; approximately 9% of them were singletons. In total, the top ten clones hold about 16% of the sample. CDR1 and CDR2 were assigned from the germline V gene (reference sequence) as DFQATT and SNEGSKA. Spanning cysteine to phenylalanine, the CDR3 consists of 14 amino acids. Only the CDR3 DNA is retained, 42 bases long and in frame from the first base.

Sequenced sample: PBMCs. The rearranged chain carries TRBV20-1 and TRBJ2-2; D gene: possibly TRBD2, on 5 matching bases. The TCR was taken from a human donor in good health (CMV status not recorded). Some clones in this sample may be carry-over from other donors' samples. The CDR3 protein is CSARDPGNPGELFF. In nucleotides, the sequence is TGCAGTGCTAGAGATCCGGGGAACCCCGGGGAGCTGTTTTTT.